This T cell receptor beta chain was identified in a study of control samples from healthy donors and cancer patients. TCRdb keeps only in-frame clones here, not all; method: immunoSEQ multiplex PCR. The table lists 150,000 to 180,000 clones, about 94% of them singletons, with 5.7% in the top ten. The CDR3 sequence is 13 residues long. V was shortened by 4 bases and J by 3 bases, with 10 bases between the two germline ends. In germline, CDR1 is SGHTA, CDR2 FQGNSA. The origin of this receptor is a man in his forties in good health. The chain is built from TRBV7-2 and TRBJ2-7; possibly TRBD1 or TRBD2 for D (5 bases each). Material for sequencing was blood. For the CDR3, the DNA is TGTGCCAGCAGCTGGGACCCCTTCTACGAGCAGTACTTC. This translates into CASSWDPFYEQYF. Combining the CDR3 with reference TRBV7-2 and TRBJ2-7 gives the whole variable domain GAGVSQSPSNKVTEKGKDVELRCDPISGHTALYWYRQSLGQGLEFLIYFQGNSAPDKSGLPSDRFSAERTGGSVSTLTIQRTQQEDSAVYLCASSWDPFYEQYFGPGTRLTVT.